This T cell receptor beta chain was identified during a study of beta chain features in type 1 diabetes. Points from the study as a whole: Shortening that was moderate but significant affected the TCRB CDR3s of Type 1 diabetes patients in all four CD4+ subsets. High TCR expression in some cells could lead to their over-representation in cDNA sequencing. A definitive answer on HLA type influencing TCRB rearrangement was not reached here.

Isolated RNA was reverse transcribed in full, so expressed TCRB transcripts were sequenced. Sequencing used immunoSEQ multiplex PCR; TCRdb keeps in-frame clones, though not all of them. The repertoire consists of around 250,000 clones, with less than 35% occurring once and the leading ten covering approximately 4%. Only a few counts were recorded for this clone. What it binds is not known. This sample includes further DNA sequences coding for the same CDR3. CDR1 is LGHNA and CDR2 is YSLEER in the germline V gene. The CDR3 spans 13 residues. The V end lost 4 bases, the J end lost 2 bases, and 8 bases lay between the germline ends. Isolation of CD4+ naive, central memory, regulatory and stem cell-like memory cells was achieved by sorting via CD45RO/CCR7/CD25/CD127/CD95/CD27.

Sequenced: central memory CD4+ T cells from blood. This sequence was found in a man aged 30 to 39 in good health. The chain has TRBV4-3 and TRBJ2-5; D gene unclear. The CDR3 sequence: CASSPTTQETQYF. CDR3 in DNA: TGCGCCAGCAGCCCCACGACTCAAGAGACCCAGTACTTC.